The 19 T cell receptor beta chains in this list originate from one sample, sequenced in a study of T cell repertoires in cytomegalovirus infection. TCRdb independently ran MiXCR on the reads; one entry per CDR3 protein. This sample has about 180,000 distinct CDR3 sequences; over 13% occur once, and the top ten carry 20% to 30%. Sample: PBMCs. The source of these receptors is a human donor in good health (CMV status not recorded). Some clones in this sample may be carry-over from other donors' samples.

The chain combines TRBV20-1 with TRBJ2-7; D possibly uses TRBD1 or TRBD2 (5 bases each). The CDR3 is 21 residues long. CDR1 DFQATT and CDR2 SNEGSKA come from the germline V gene (reference sequence). Trimming took off 0 bases at V and 3 bases at J, with 33 bases between the two ends. The CDR3 region is CSAREPPQAGRKPRSDYEQYF. The CDR3 bases are TGCAGTGCTAGAGAGCCCCCTCAGGCAGGGAGAAAGCCCCGAAGTGACTACGAGCAGTACTTC.

This clonotype has ten or more counts. The chain joins TRBV11-2 to TRBJ1-2; 8 bases fit TRBD1. J lost 7 bases, V lost 5 bases, and 6 bases had no gene match. Germline-derived CDR1 and CDR2 are SGHAT and FQNNGV. The length of the CDR3 is 13 residues. For the CDR3, the DNA is TGTGCCAGCAGCACACAGACAGGGGTTGGCTACACCTTC. Encoded protein: CASSTQTGVGYTF.

This clonotype was counted a few times. The chain couples TRBV24-1 to TRBJ1-1, with D tentatively TRBD1 (6 bases). The V gene's germline CDR1 is KGHDR and CDR2 SFDVKD. V lost 4 bases and J 10 bases, leaving 12 bases between the germline ends. The CDR3 totals 12 residues. CDR3 sequence reads: CATSEGGRGAFF. CDR3 in DNA: TGTGCCACCAGTGAGGGGGGCAGAGGAGCTTTCTTT.

The chain carries TRBV6-2 or TRBV6-3 and TRBJ2-1, with D tentatively TRBD1 (5 bases). Germline V CDR1 and CDR2: MNHEY, SVGEGT. V was clipped by 9 bases and J by 8 bases, with 17 bases between them. This CDR3 has 13 residues. CDR3 nucleotide sequence: TGTGCCAGTTCAAGGGGATCGGGCGATGAGCAGTTCTTC. As protein: CASSRGSGDEQFF.

The CDR3 sequence is CASSSGVGIQYF. CDR3 nucleotides: TGTGCCAGCAGTTCCGGAGTAGGCATTCAGTACTTC. V and J are TRBV28 and TRBJ2-4; D gene ambiguous. Between the trimmed V and J ends, which lost 4 bases and 9 bases, there was a span of 10 bases. The V gene's germline CDR1 is MDHEN and CDR2 SYDVKM. The length of the CDR3 is 12 residues.

This clonotype was seen ten or more times. The CDR3, as DNA: TGTGCCAGCAGTCTGACACAGGGCAAGCAGTACTTC. Translation gives CASSLTQGKQYF. This rearrangement joins TRBV6-1 to TRBJ2-7; possible D gene TRBD1, 6 bases. The CDR3 totals 12 residues. V was trimmed by 5 bases and J by 8 bases, leaving 13 bases between them. Germline V gene lookup returns CDR1 MNHNS and CDR2 SASEGT.

This clonotype was picked up many times. The chain carries TRBV7-6 and TRBJ2-5; 9 bases match TRBD1. The length of the CDR3 is 16 residues. Germline V gene sequence: CDR1 SGHVS, CDR2 FNYEAQ. The trim removed 5 bases at V and 1 base at J, leaving 8 bases unmatched. Here the CDR3 reads CASSPWTGELQETQYF. The DNA of the CDR3 is TGTGCCAGCAGCCCGTGGACAGGGGAGCTCCAAGAGACCCAGTACTTC.

The chain carries TRBV14 and TRBJ1-2; no clear D gene. Between the trimmed V and J ends, which lost 0 bases and 4 bases, there was a span of 15 bases. Germline V lookup: CDR1 SGHDN, CDR2 FVKESK. This CDR3 is built from 16 residues. DNA of the CDR3: TGTGCCAGCAGCCAAGATCGTCTGAGGGCGGCCTATGGCTACACCTTC. It yields the protein CASSQDRLRAAYGYTF.

V gene TRBV6-5 combines with J gene TRBJ2-3; D gene unclear. V gave up 4 bases and J gave up 6 bases, with 14 bases separating them. The germline gives CDR1 MNHEY, CDR2 SVGAGI. CDR3 size: 14 residues. CDR3 residues: CASSLGPPADTQYF. DNA of the CDR3: TGTGCCAGCAGTTTGGGCCCTCCGGCTGATACGCAGTATTTT.

As regards this clonotype: This may be a read error: a much more frequent sequence differs by one nucleotide. This chain joins TRBV12-3 or TRBV12-4 and TRBJ2-7; possibly TRBD1 for D (6 bases). The CDR3 consists of 15 residues. CDR3 sequence: CASSPGTRDFYGQYF. In DNA form, the CDR3 reads TGTGCCAGCAGCCCCGGGACAAGGGATTTCTACGGGCAGTACTTC.

The chain employs TRBV20-1 and TRBJ1-5; D unresolved. The CDR3 contains 17 residues. V was pared by 0 bases and J by 4 bases, with 19 bases between. Germline loops: CDR1 DFQATT, CDR2 SNEGSKA (reference sequence). The CDR3 bases are TGCAGTGCTAGAGATTATGGTTTTCCAGAGACTAATCAGCCCCAGCATTTT. Its protein product is CSARDYGFPETNQPQHF.

This chain uses TRBV6-2 or TRBV6-3 with TRBJ2-1, with TRBD2 matching 13 bases. The CDR3 length is 16 residues. V was clipped by 5 bases and J by 2 bases; unmatched bases: 3. Germline loops: CDR1 MNHEY, CDR2 SVGEGT. The CDR3 DNA reads TGTGCCAGCAGTCGACTAGCGGGAGGCCCCTACAATGAGCAGTTCTTC. Translation gives CASSRLAGGPYNEQFF.

The chain uses TRBV29-1 and TRBJ1-4, with 7 bases that match TRBD1. The CDR3 consists of 12 residues. CDR1 is SQVTM and CDR2 is ANQGSEA in the germline V gene. V lost 7 bases, J lost 8 bases, and 7 bases stayed unmatched. CDR3 bases: TGCAGCGCGACAACAGGGGAGGAAAAACTGTTTTTT. Translating gives CSATTGEEKLFF.

This clonotype was detected many times. The rearrangement links TRBV7-2 to TRBJ1-1, with 7 bases identical to TRBD1. The germline CDR1 and CDR2 sequences are SGHTA and FQGNSA. The V gene end was trimmed by 5 bases and the J gene end by 0 bases; junction bases not matched to a gene: 3. The CDR3 loop spans 14 amino acids. The CDR3 here is CASSRDRVNTEAFF. The CDR3 DNA is TGTGCCAGCAGCCGGGACAGAGTGAACACTGAAGCTTTCTTT.

The V and J genes are TRBV24-1 and TRBJ2-6; no firm D call. The V gene lost 2 bases and the J gene lost 0 bases, with 4 bases spanning the gap. Germline V gene sequence: CDR1 KGHDR, CDR2 SFDVKD. The CDR3 has 15 residues. This CDR3 is CATSDWDSGANVLTF. CDR3 DNA: TGTGCCACCAGTGATTGGGACTCTGGGGCCAACGTCCTGACTTTC.

The rearrangement joins TRBV10-3 to TRBJ2-3; D is perhaps TRBD2 (6 bases). The V gene's germline CDR1 is ENHRY and CDR2 SYGVKD. Deletions cut 10 bases from V and 4 bases from J, with 18 bases between. The CDR3 covers 14 residues. CDR3 sequence (DNA): TGTGCCAGTTCCGGGAGCCGCAATCCAGATACGCAGTATTTT. Protein: CASSGSRNPDTQYF.

The genes are TRBV15 and TRBJ2-2; the D gene is possibly TRBD1 (6 bases). This CDR3 has 15 amino acids. Trimming left V 0 bases short and J 5 bases short, with 10 bases between. Per the germline V gene, CDR1 is LNHNV and CDR2 is YYDKDF (reference sequence). This chain's CDR3 is CATSRDSQGTGELFF. The CDR3 region has the DNA TGTGCCACCAGCAGAGATTCTCAGGGGACCGGGGAGCTGTTTTTT.

The chain joins TRBV28 to TRBJ2-3, with 7 bases that match TRBD1. Losses at the gene ends were 7 bases for V and 3 bases for J; bases not matched to a gene: 7. CDR1 and CDR2 (germline): MDHEN, SYDVKM. The length of the CDR3 is 14 residues. The CDR3 sequence is CASNRQGSTDTQYF. The CDR3 region has the DNA TGTGCCAGCAATAGACAGGGTTCGACAGATACGCAGTATTTT.

This clonotype has at least ten counts. This chain connects TRBV4-1 to TRBJ2-2, with unresolved D. V was pared by 3 bases and J by 3 bases, with 14 bases between. From germline, CDR1 is MGHRA and CDR2 YSYEKL. The CDR3 extends over 16 amino acids. The CDR3 sequence: CASSHDRRRYTGELFF. CDR3 in DNA: TGCGCCAGCAGCCATGATAGAAGGAGATACACCGGGGAGCTGTTTTTT.